This T cell receptor (beta chain) was captured in a study of blood T cell repertoires in COVID-19 (TCRdb year 2020). Some background on the complete study: Samples covering the acute and convalescent phases of COVID-19 were provided by collaborators in the United States, Italy and Spain. The prospective study material was composed of cDNA or gDNA derived from T cells, B-cell-depleted T cells, or PBMCs. The dataset comprised deeply sampled blood TCRbeta repertoires from subjects exposed to, actively infected with, or recovered from COVID-19. The repertoires were released in a freely available public database intended as a resource for research on the immune response to SARS-CoV-2. Samples were obtained from the ongoing ImmuneRACE study (first 160 participants) and from some 1,300 subjects provided by 6 global collaborators. Sample metadata almost always included a de-identified subject ID, COVID-19 status, age in years and sex. Where available, HLA class I and class II types were obtained from metadata supplied by the sample provider rather than from assay-based typing. The investigation overall reported the following: The quantity of clinical and demographic metadata differed by source and by participant and was supplied without curation.

Concerning this clone: No antigen is known for it. No much larger clonotype is one base removed from it; base qualities were not supplied.

Reading the germline V gene gives CDR1 ENHRY and CDR2 SYGVKD. The junction shows trimming of 1 base on V and 1 base on J, plus 10 bases between the germline ends. The CDR3, from cysteine to phenylalanine, totals 15 residues. Just CDR3 DNA is preserved here, 45 bases in frame from base 1. Each collaborating institution followed its own protocols to collect whole blood in K2EDTA tubes. For TCRbeta analysis, collaborators shipped samples in one of three forms: frozen whole blood, isolated PBMCs, or DNA extracted from either of those sample types. TCRbeta CDR3 regions were amplified from genomic DNA using the immunoSEQ Assay, a bias-controlled multiplex PCR. Turning to the authors' computational methods: The number of nucleated cells in each sample was estimated from the amplification of reference gene primers within the assay. Sequence reads were collapsed and filtered to measure the absolute abundance of every unique TCRbeta CDR3 rearrangement. Productive Simpson clonality was computed per sample as the square root of Simpson's diversity index over productive rearrangements. TCRdb took over this immuneACCESS table, retaining in-frame rearrangements with V and J assigned. Such tables are incomplete; in checked studies, under half of the missing clones stem from an unresolved V gene, and the remainder is unexplained. That table is the source of V, J and clone size, and D and trimming were worked out from the DNA. This sample is represented by roughly 230,000 clones; over 70% of them were singletons. Clones ranked in the top ten supply around 30% of the sample.

The sequencing input was peripheral blood. This TCR was sampled from a man aged 40-49 years with acute or convalescent COVID-19. In this chain, TRBV10-3 is recombined with TRBJ1-1, with the D gene not clear enough to name. The DNA sequence is as follows: TGTGCCATCAGTGAGTTCGGGTTTGAGAACACTGAAGCTTTCTTT. This yields the protein CAISEFGFENTEAFF.